These T cell receptor beta chains were read from a single sample in a study of neoadjuvant nivolumab and ipilimumab in lung cancer. Libraries were prepared by immunoSEQ multiplex PCR; TCRdb keeps only in-frame clonotypes and omits some of them. This sample has 39,000 or so clones, with roughly 89% found just once. This specimen was peripheral blood, taken before neoadjuvant nivolumab, alone or with ipilimumab. The source of these receptors is an adult with non-small cell lung cancer. The CDR3 runs from the conserved cysteine through the conserved F or W. A D gene is named only where the DNA matches it firmly. Expanded clones get a size class; other rows say once, few or many, or leave the size out.

clone_size: once; j_call: TRBJ1-1; v_call: TRBV29-1; d_call: .; cdr3_nt: TGCAGCGTCCCTATTGTTGGCAGTGAAGCTTTCTTT; cdr3_aa: CSVPIVGSEAFF
clone_size: .; j_call: TRBJ2-3; v_call: TRBV30; d_call: .; cdr3_nt: TGTGCCTGGACGGGACCAACCTATGATACGCAGTATTTT; cdr3_aa: CAWTGPTYDTQYF
clone_size: few; j_call: TRBJ2-1; v_call: TRBV19; d_call: TRBD2; cdr3_nt: TGTGCCAGTAGCGGGACTAGACACAATGAGCAGTTCTTC; cdr3_aa: CASSGTRHNEQFF
clone_size: .; j_call: TRBJ2-1; v_call: TRBV7-9; d_call: .; cdr3_nt: TGTGCCAGCAGCTTCCCGCTCCACGGTAGCTCCTACAATGAGCAGTTCTTC; cdr3_aa: CASSFPLHGSSYNEQFF
clone_size: .; j_call: TRBJ2-7; v_call: TRBV19; d_call: TRBD1; cdr3_nt: TGTGCCAGCAAAAGGGACAGGAGCTCCTACGAGCAGTACTTC; cdr3_aa: CASKRDRSSYEQYF
clone_size: .; j_call: TRBJ1-5; v_call: TRBV9; d_call: .; cdr3_nt: TGTGCCAGCAGCGTTGATGGGGGCAATCAGCCCCAGCATTTT; cdr3_aa: CASSVDGGNQPQHF
clone_size: .; j_call: TRBJ2-3; v_call: TRBV4-2; d_call: .; cdr3_nt: TGTGCCAGCAGCCAAGATCGGACAGAAACAGATACGCAGTATTTT; cdr3_aa: CASSQDRTETDTQYF
clone_size: .; j_call: TRBJ2-4; v_call: TRBV7-2; d_call: TRBD2; cdr3_nt: TGTGCCAGCAGCGCCTCCGGGACTAGCGGGCACGGGAGCATTCAGTACTTC; cdr3_aa: CASSASGTSGHGSIQYF
clone_size: .; j_call: TRBJ1-5; v_call: TRBV30; d_call: TRBD1; cdr3_nt: TGTGCCTGGAGTCGGCCAGGGGGGGGCAATCAGCCCCAGCATTTT; cdr3_aa: CAWSRPGGGNQPQHF
clone_size: .; j_call: TRBJ1-5; v_call: TRBV7-9; d_call: .; cdr3_nt: TGTGCCAGCAGCTTTTCAGACAGCCGGTATAGCAATCAGCCCCAGCATTTT; cdr3_aa: CASSFSDSRYSNQPQHF
clone_size: .; j_call: TRBJ1-2; v_call: TRBV6-5; d_call: TRBD1; cdr3_nt: TGTGCCAGCAGTTATGGACAGGGGATCTACTTC; cdr3_aa: CASSYGQGIYF
clone_size: .; j_call: TRBJ1-5; v_call: TRBV5-3; d_call: .; cdr3_nt: TGTGCCAGAAGCTTGGTGACAGGTTACCAGCCCCAGCATTTT; cdr3_aa: CARSLVTGYQPQHF
clone_size: .; j_call: TRBJ1-3; v_call: TRBV9; d_call: .; cdr3_nt: TGTGCCAGCACTGGAGGACGAGGGGGAGACACCATATATTTT; cdr3_aa: CASTGGRGGDTIYF
clone_size: .; j_call: TRBJ2-5; v_call: TRBV4-1; d_call: TRBD2; cdr3_nt: TGCGCCAGCAGCGGGACTAGCGGGACTCAGACCCAGTACTTC; cdr3_aa: CASSGTSGTQTQYF
clone_size: .; j_call: TRBJ2-7; v_call: TRBV7-9; d_call: TRBD1; cdr3_nt: TGTGCCAGCAGCGCGTCCGGGACAGGGGACGAGCAGTACTTC; cdr3_aa: CASSASGTGDEQYF
clone_size: .; j_call: TRBJ1-2; v_call: TRBV6-4; d_call: .; cdr3_nt: TGTGCCAGCAGTGACTCGTGGGGGCGCGGTGGCTACACCTTC; cdr3_aa: CASSDSWGRGGYTF
clone_size: .; j_call: TRBJ2-3; v_call: TRBV5-4; d_call: .; cdr3_nt: TGTGCCAGCAGCAGGACAGCTACAGATACGCAGTATTTT; cdr3_aa: CASSRTATDTQYF
clone_size: once; j_call: TRBJ2-7; v_call: TRBV7-3; d_call: .; cdr3_nt: TGTGCCAGCAGCCCCCGACTCAGCCCCCAAGCCTCCTACGAGCAGTACTTC; cdr3_aa: CASSPRLSPQASYEQYF
clone_size: .; j_call: TRBJ2-4; v_call: TRBV7-9; d_call: .; cdr3_nt: TGTGCCAGCAGCTTAGTAGAGAATACAGACATTCAGTACTTC; cdr3_aa: CASSLVENTDIQYF
clone_size: .; j_call: TRBJ2-7; v_call: TRBV14; d_call: .; cdr3_nt: TGTGCCAGCAGCCAAGACTTCATGCCCGAGCAGTACTTC; cdr3_aa: CASSQDFMPEQYF
clone_size: .; j_call: TRBJ2-7; v_call: TRBV15; d_call: TRBD1; cdr3_nt: TGTGCCACCAGCAGAGGAGGGAGCCGGGACAGTTACGCGCAGTACTTC; cdr3_aa: CATSRGGSRDSYAQYF
clone_size: .; j_call: TRBJ2-5; v_call: TRBV18; d_call: .; cdr3_nt: TGTGCCAGCTCACCACAAGGGGGAGAGACCCAGTACTTC; cdr3_aa: CASSPQGGETQYF
clone_size: .; j_call: TRBJ1-5; v_call: TRBV27; d_call: TRBD1; cdr3_nt: TGTGCCAGCAGACCGGGACAGGGGCGAAATCAGCCCCAGCATTTT; cdr3_aa: CASRPGQGRNQPQHF
clone_size: .; j_call: TRBJ1-5; v_call: TRBV6-6; d_call: .; cdr3_nt: TGTGCCAGCAGTCCTGGACAGATCAATCAGCCCCAGCATTTT; cdr3_aa: CASSPGQINQPQHF
clone_size: .; j_call: TRBJ2-5; v_call: TRBV4-1; d_call: TRBD1; cdr3_nt: TGCGCCAGCAGTGGGACAGGGCTCCAAGAGACCCAGTACTTC; cdr3_aa: CASSGTGLQETQYF
clone_size: .; j_call: TRBJ2-7; v_call: TRBV6-5; d_call: .; cdr3_nt: TGTGCCAGCAGTTACGGTCAGGGGACCTCCTACGAGCAGTACTTC; cdr3_aa: CASSYGQGTSYEQYF
clone_size: .; j_call: TRBJ1-2; v_call: TRBV5-1; d_call: .; cdr3_nt: TGCGCCAGCACATACTCAAACTCCCCGGGCGGCTACACCTTC; cdr3_aa: CASTYSNSPGGYTF
clone_size: few; j_call: TRBJ2-7; v_call: TRBV7-7; d_call: .; cdr3_nt: TGTGCCAGCAGCTTAGGACTTGGGTACGAGCAGTACTTC; cdr3_aa: CASSLGLGYEQYF
clone_size: .; j_call: TRBJ1-2; v_call: TRBV18; d_call: .; cdr3_nt: TGTGCCAGCCACCAGGGGATCAACTATGGCTACACCTTC; cdr3_aa: CASHQGINYGYTF
clone_size: .; j_call: TRBJ2-3; v_call: TRBV11-2; d_call: .; cdr3_nt: TGTGCCAGCAGCTTAGATTCAGACGGAAACACCCTGGTAGATACGCAGTATTTT; cdr3_aa: CASSLDSDGNTLVDTQYF
clone_size: once; j_call: TRBJ2-1; v_call: TRBV5-1; d_call: .; cdr3_nt: TGCGCCAGCACCCCGGGGGGAGCAGGGGGTGAGAATGAGCAGTTCTTC; cdr3_aa: CASTPGGAGGENEQFF
clone_size: .; j_call: TRBJ1-1; v_call: TRBV19; d_call: .; cdr3_nt: TGTGCCAGTAGTAGGGGGGGAATGAACACTGAAGCTTTCTTT; cdr3_aa: CASSRGGMNTEAFF
clone_size: .; j_call: TRBJ1-4; v_call: TRBV7-2; d_call: .; cdr3_nt: TGTGCCAGCAGCTTATTCGTCGGGATCGGTGAAAAACTGTTTTTT; cdr3_aa: CASSLFVGIGEKLFF
clone_size: .; j_call: TRBJ2-5; v_call: TRBV27; d_call: .; cdr3_nt: TGTGCCAGCAGGTCCTTCGCTAGGGAGACCCAGTACTTC; cdr3_aa: CASRSFARETQYF
clone_size: .; j_call: TRBJ2-3; v_call: TRBV7-2; d_call: TRBD2; cdr3_nt: TGTGCCAGCAGAATTAGCGGGATTAGCACAGATACGCAGTATTTT; cdr3_aa: CASRISGISTDTQYF
clone_size: .; j_call: TRBJ2-7; v_call: TRBV18; d_call: TRBD2; cdr3_nt: TGTGCCAGCTCACCATTGTCCCTAGCGGGAGTCTACGAGCAGTACTTC; cdr3_aa: CASSPLSLAGVYEQYF
clone_size: .; j_call: TRBJ2-5; v_call: TRBV18; d_call: .; cdr3_nt: TGTGCCAGCTCTGACCGGCTTGCAGGGGAAGTCTCGACCCAGTACTTC; cdr3_aa: CASSDRLAGEVSTQYF
clone_size: .; j_call: TRBJ2-5; v_call: TRBV10-3; d_call: TRBD2; cdr3_nt: TGTGCCATCAGAGATAGCGGGAGGGCCGGGGAGACCCAGTACTTC; cdr3_aa: CAIRDSGRAGETQYF
clone_size: .; j_call: TRBJ1-2; v_call: TRBV4-3; d_call: .; cdr3_nt: TGCGCCAGCAGCCCAGAGACAGTGAACTATGGCTACACCTTC; cdr3_aa: CASSPETVNYGYTF
clone_size: .; j_call: TRBJ2-7; v_call: TRBV11-3; d_call: TRBD1; cdr3_nt: TGTGCCAGCAGCTTAGAACAGGGGAGCTACGAGCAGTACTTC; cdr3_aa: CASSLEQGSYEQYF
clone_size: .; j_call: TRBJ2-5; v_call: TRBV19; d_call: .; cdr3_nt: TGTGCCAGTAGTATACGGGAGGAGACCCAGTACTTC; cdr3_aa: CASSIREETQYF
clone_size: .; j_call: TRBJ2-1; v_call: TRBV7-9; d_call: TRBD2; cdr3_nt: TGTGCCAGCAGCTTAGTCTTAGCGGGATCCTACAATGAGCAGTTCTTC; cdr3_aa: CASSLVLAGSYNEQFF
clone_size: .; j_call: TRBJ2-3; v_call: TRBV19; d_call: .; cdr3_nt: TGTGCCAGTAGTCCCCGGGTCTCTTTTAGCACAGATACGCAGTATTTT; cdr3_aa: CASSPRVSFSTDTQYF
clone_size: .; j_call: TRBJ2-7; v_call: TRBV5-5; d_call: TRBD2; cdr3_nt: TGTGCCAGCAGCTTGGGACTAGCGGGGGGGGAGCAGTACTTC; cdr3_aa: CASSLGLAGGEQYF
clone_size: .; j_call: TRBJ2-1; v_call: TRBV7-9; d_call: .; cdr3_nt: TGTGCCAGCAGCTTTTGGCGGGGCGGGAACAATGAGCAGTTCTTC; cdr3_aa: CASSFWRGGNNEQFF
clone_size: .; j_call: TRBJ1-5; v_call: TRBV5-8; d_call: TRBD1; cdr3_nt: TGTGCCAGCAGCTTCAGCGGCTGGCAGGGGGGACAGCCCCAGCATTTT; cdr3_aa: CASSFSGWQGGQPQHF
clone_size: few; j_call: TRBJ2-7; v_call: TRBV18; d_call: .; cdr3_nt: TGTGCCAGCTCACCACCGGTGGCAGGCCTGGACGAGCAGTACTTC; cdr3_aa: CASSPPVAGLDEQYF
clone_size: .; j_call: TRBJ2-7; v_call: TRBV5-4; d_call: .; cdr3_nt: TGTGCCAGCAGCTTCCCCCAAGCTGAGCAGTACTTC; cdr3_aa: CASSFPQAEQYF
clone_size: .; j_call: TRBJ2-3; v_call: TRBV5-1; d_call: TRBD2; cdr3_nt: TGCGCCAGCAGCTTGTATAGCGGGAGCACAGATACGCAGTATTTT; cdr3_aa: CASSLYSGSTDTQYF
clone_size: .; j_call: TRBJ2-1; v_call: TRBV11-2; d_call: TRBD2; cdr3_nt: TGTGCCAGCTCCGGACTAGCGGGAATCATAGGCAATGAGCAGTTCTTC; cdr3_aa: CASSGLAGIIGNEQFF
clone_size: .; j_call: TRBJ2-7; v_call: TRBV10-3; d_call: TRBD1; cdr3_nt: TGTGCCATCAGTCCCATACCGGGACAGGGGTCCTACGAGCAGTACTTC; cdr3_aa: CAISPIPGQGSYEQYF
clone_size: few; j_call: TRBJ2-3; v_call: TRBV19; d_call: .; cdr3_nt: TGTGCCAGCGGGACCCGCACAGATACGCAGTATTTT; cdr3_aa: CASGTRTDTQYF
clone_size: .; j_call: TRBJ2-7; v_call: TRBV28; d_call: .; cdr3_nt: TGTGCCAGCAGCGAACACGACACCGGCGAGCAGTACTTC; cdr3_aa: CASSEHDTGEQYF
clone_size: .; j_call: TRBJ2-7; v_call: TRBV11-3; d_call: TRBD2; cdr3_nt: TGTGCCAGCAGCTCCGGGACTAGCGGCTACGAGCAGTACTTC; cdr3_aa: CASSSGTSGYEQYF